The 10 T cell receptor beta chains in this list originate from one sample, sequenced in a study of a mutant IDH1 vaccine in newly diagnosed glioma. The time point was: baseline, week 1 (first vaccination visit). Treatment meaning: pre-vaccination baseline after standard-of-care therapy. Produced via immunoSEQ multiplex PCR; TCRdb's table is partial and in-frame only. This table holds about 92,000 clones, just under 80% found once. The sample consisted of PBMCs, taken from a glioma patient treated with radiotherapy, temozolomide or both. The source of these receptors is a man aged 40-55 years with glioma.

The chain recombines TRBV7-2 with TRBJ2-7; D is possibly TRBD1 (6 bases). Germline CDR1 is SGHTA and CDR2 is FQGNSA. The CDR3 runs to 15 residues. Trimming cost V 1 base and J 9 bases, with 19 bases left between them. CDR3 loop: CASSLEDSPPTGQYF. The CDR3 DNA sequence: TGTGCCAGCAGCTTAGAGGACAGCCCGCCTACGGGGCAGTACTTC.

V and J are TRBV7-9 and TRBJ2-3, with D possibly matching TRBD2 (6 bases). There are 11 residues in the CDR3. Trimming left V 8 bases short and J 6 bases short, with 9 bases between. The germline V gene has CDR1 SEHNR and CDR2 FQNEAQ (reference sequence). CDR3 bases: TGTGCCAGCCCCCGGGGGGATACGCAGTATTTT. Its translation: CASPRGDTQYF.

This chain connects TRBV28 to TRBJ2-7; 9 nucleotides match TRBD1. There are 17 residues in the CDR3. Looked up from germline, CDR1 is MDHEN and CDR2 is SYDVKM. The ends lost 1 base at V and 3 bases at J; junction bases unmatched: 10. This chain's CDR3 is CASSLSGGTGNGYEQYF. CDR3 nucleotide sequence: TGTGCCAGCAGTTTATCCGGGGGGACAGGGAACGGCTACGAGCAGTACTTC.

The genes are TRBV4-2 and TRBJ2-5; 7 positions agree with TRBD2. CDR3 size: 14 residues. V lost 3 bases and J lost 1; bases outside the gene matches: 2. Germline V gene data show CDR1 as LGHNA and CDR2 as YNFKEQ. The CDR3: CASSQGGGQETQYF. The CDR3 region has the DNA TGTGCCAGCAGCCAGGGGGGGGGCCAAGAGACCCAGTACTTC.

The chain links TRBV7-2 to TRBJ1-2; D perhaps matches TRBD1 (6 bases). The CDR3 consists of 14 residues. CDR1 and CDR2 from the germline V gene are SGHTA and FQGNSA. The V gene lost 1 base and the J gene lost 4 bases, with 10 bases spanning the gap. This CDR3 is CASSLDQGIYGYTF. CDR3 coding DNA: TGTGCCAGCAGCTTAGACCAGGGGATCTATGGCTACACCTTC.

CDR3 residues: CASSQDVSGGLRQFF. In nucleotides, the CDR3 is TGCGCCAGCAGCCAAGATGTTAGCGGGGGGCTCCGGCAGTTCTTC. The rearrangement joins TRBV4-1 to TRBJ2-1, with 10 positions matching TRBD2. The ends lost 0 bases at V and 12 bases at J; junction bases unmatched: 8. In germline, CDR1 is MGHRA, CDR2 YSYEKL. The CDR3 has 15 amino acids.

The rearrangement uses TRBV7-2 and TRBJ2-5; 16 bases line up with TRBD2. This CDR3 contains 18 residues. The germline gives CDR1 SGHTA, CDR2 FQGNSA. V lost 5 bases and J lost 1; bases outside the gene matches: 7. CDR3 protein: CASSQGLAGGKFQETQYF. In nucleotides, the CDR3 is TGTGCCAGCAGCCAGGGACTAGCGGGGGGGAAGTTCCAAGAGACCCAGTACTTC.

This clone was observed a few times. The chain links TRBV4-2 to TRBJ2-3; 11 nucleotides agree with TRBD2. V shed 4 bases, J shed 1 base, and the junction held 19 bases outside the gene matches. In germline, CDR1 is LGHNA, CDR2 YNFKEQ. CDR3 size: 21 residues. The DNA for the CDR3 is TGTGCCAGCAGCCCGGCGGGCACTAGCGGGAGAGTGTCATCGGGCACAGATACGCAGTATTTT. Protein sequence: CASSPAGTSGRVSSGTDTQYF.

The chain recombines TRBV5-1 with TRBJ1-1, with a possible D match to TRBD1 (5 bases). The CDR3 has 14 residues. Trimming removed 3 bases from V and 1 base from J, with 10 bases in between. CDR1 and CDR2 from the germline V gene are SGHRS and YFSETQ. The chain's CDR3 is CASSWGQGNTEAFF. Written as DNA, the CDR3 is TGCGCCAGCAGCTGGGGCCAAGGGAACACTGAAGCTTTCTTT.

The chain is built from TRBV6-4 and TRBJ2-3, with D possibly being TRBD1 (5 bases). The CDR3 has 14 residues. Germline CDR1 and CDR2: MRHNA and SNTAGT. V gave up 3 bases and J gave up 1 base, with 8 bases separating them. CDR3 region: CASSEGHGTDTQYF. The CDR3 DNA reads TGTGCCAGCAGTGAGGGGCATGGCACAGATACGCAGTATTTT.